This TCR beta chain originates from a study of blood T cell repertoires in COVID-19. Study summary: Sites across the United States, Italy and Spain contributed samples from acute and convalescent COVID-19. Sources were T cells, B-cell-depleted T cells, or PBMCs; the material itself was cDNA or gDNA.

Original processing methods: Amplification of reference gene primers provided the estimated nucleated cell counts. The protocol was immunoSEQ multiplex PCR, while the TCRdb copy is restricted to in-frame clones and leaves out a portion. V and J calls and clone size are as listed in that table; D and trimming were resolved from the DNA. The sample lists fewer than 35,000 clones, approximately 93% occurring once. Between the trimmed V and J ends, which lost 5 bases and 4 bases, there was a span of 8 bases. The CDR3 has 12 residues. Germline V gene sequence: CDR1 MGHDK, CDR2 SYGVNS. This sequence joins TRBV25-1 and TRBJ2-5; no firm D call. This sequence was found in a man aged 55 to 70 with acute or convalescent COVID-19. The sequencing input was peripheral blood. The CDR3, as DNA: TGTGCCAGCAGTTACGCGAGAGAGACCCAGTACTTC. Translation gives CASSYARETQYF.